The 32 T cell receptor beta chains below all came from one sample that was sequenced in a study of blood T cell repertoires in COVID-19. The table came from immunoSEQ multiplex PCR; TCRdb's copy has only in-frame clones and leaves some out. The table has roughly 80,000 clones, around 83% seen once. The sequencing sample was made of peripheral blood. These TCRs come from an older woman with acute or convalescent COVID-19.

The genes are TRBV29-1 and TRBJ2-5; 8 bases line up with TRBD2. This CDR3 region has 13 residues. The trim removed 7 bases at V and 4 bases at J, leaving 8 bases unmatched. Germline V gene data show CDR1 as SQVTM and CDR2 as ANQGSEA. CDR3 loop: CSEIAGLGETQYF. The DNA for the CDR3 is TGCAGCGAGATAGCGGGATTGGGAGAGACCCAGTACTTC.

The chain has TRBV3-1 (or the pseudogene TRBV3-2) and TRBJ1-4; D is ambiguous. The V and J ends lost 2 bases and 13 bases respectively, with 11 bases between them. The germline V gene encodes CDR1 LGHDT and CDR2 YNNKEL (reference sequence). This CDR3 region has 12 residues. CDR3 sequence (DNA): TGTGCCAGCAGCCAACAGTTGGGAGCACTGTTTTTT. Protein product: CASSQQLGALFF.

The rearrangement uses TRBV9 and TRBJ2-1; a weak D match, TRBD2 (6 bases). V was shortened by 3 bases and J by 1 base, with 11 bases between the two germline ends. Germline CDR1 is SGDLS and CDR2 is YYNGEE. The CDR3 consists of 15 residues. The DNA of the CDR3 is TGTGCCAGCAGCGCGGGACTCCCGTCCTACAATGAGCAGTTCTTC. Its translation: CASSAGLPSYNEQFF.

This clone appeared a few times. The chain uses TRBV5-1 and TRBJ2-7, with a weak D call TRBD1 (6 bases). CDR1 and CDR2 from the germline V gene are SGHRS and YFSETQ. The CDR3 loop spans 17 amino acids. The V and J ends lost 3 bases and 9 bases respectively, with 28 bases between them. The CDR3 loop reads CASSSGGRGVRTFGQYF. The CDR3 DNA is TGCGCCAGCAGCTCCGGAGGCAGGGGTGTCCGGACCTTCGGGCAGTACTTC.

The chain uses TRBV5-1 and TRBJ2-1; 9 nucleotides line up with TRBD2. From germline, CDR1 is SGHRS and CDR2 YFSETQ. CDR3 length: 16 amino acids. The V segment lost 4 bases and the J segment 8 bases; nucleotides outside the gene matches: 13. The CDR3 reads CASSGSVAGAGDEQFF. CDR3 DNA sequence: TGCGCCAGCAGCGGGTCCGTAGCGGGGGCCGGGGATGAGCAGTTCTTC.

This chain connects TRBV24-1 to TRBJ2-5; D is ambiguous. Trimming pared 3 bases from V and 7 bases from J, leaving 11 bases between. Per germline, CDR1 KGHDR and CDR2 SFDVKD. This CDR3 region has 13 residues. CDR3 residues: CATSDISLPTQYF. As DNA, the CDR3 is TGTGCCACCAGTGATATCTCCCTCCCGACCCAGTACTTC.

The chain recombines TRBV4-2 with TRBJ2-1; the match to TRBD2 covers 7 bases. Germline V gene sequence: CDR1 LGHNA, CDR2 YNFKEQ. The CDR3 has 15 residues. The J segment lost 9 bases and the V segment lost 0 bases, leaving 8 bases of the junction unmatched. CDR3 in DNA: TGTGCCAGCAGCCAAGATGAGCGGGGAGTTGGTGAGCAGTTCTTC. Translating it yields CASSQDERGVGEQFF.

The chain joins TRBV5-4 to TRBJ2-7, with D perhaps matching TRBD2 (6 bases). Germline CDR1 and CDR2: SGHNT and YYREEE (reference sequence). With 5 bases removed from V and 7 bases from J, the gap between germline ends came to 22 bases. The CDR3 consists of 15 residues. Written as DNA, the CDR3 is TGTGCCAGCAGAGACCCCGGGACTTCCCTCTATGAGCAGTACTTC. Amino acid sequence: CASRDPGTSLYEQYF.

The J gene is TRBJ2-7, the V gene TRBV11-2; the match to TRBD2 covers 8 bases. CDR3 size: 15 residues. CDR1 and CDR2 from the germline V gene are SGHAT and FQNNGV. The V gene end was trimmed by 1 base and the J gene end by 2 bases; junction bases not matched to a gene: 4. This CDR3 reads CASSLGTSGAYEQYF. CDR3 coding DNA: TGTGCCAGCAGCTTAGGCACTAGCGGTGCCTACGAGCAGTACTTC.

The chain recombines TRBV7-9 with TRBJ1-4, with D possibly matching TRBD1 (5 bases). The CDR3 is 16 amino acids. Germline CDR1 is SEHNR and CDR2 is FQNEAQ (reference sequence). V lost 5 bases and J 0 bases, leaving 13 bases between the germline ends. The CDR3 loop reads CASSQIGGSTNEKLFF. The CDR3 coding sequence is TGTGCCAGCAGCCAAATTGGGGGGTCAACTAATGAAAAACTGTTTTTT.

The chain combines TRBV7-2 with TRBJ1-1; the D is unclear. V shed 0 bases and J shed 1 base, with 3 bases lying between them. The CDR3 loop spans 13 amino acids. CDR1 and CDR2 (germline): SGHTA, FQGNSA. CDR3 loop: CASSLAANTEAFF. CDR3 DNA sequence: TGTGCCAGCAGCTTAGCGGCGAACACTGAAGCTTTCTTT.

The V gene is TRBV29-1, the J gene TRBJ1-1; D is uncertain. Trimming removed 4 bases from V and 7 bases from J, with 13 bases in between. The germline V gene encodes CDR1 SQVTM and CDR2 ANQGSEA. There are 12 residues in the CDR3. The chain's CDR3 is CSVVIQTSEAFF. In nucleotides, the CDR3 is TGCAGCGTTGTAATCCAGACAAGTGAAGCTTTCTTT. Based on the CDR3 plus reference TRBV29-1 and TRBJ1-1, the full variable domain is SAVISQKPSRDICQRGTSLTIQCQVDSQVTMMFWYRQQPGQSLTLIATANQGSEATYESGFVIDKFPISRPNLTFSTLTVSNMSPEDSSIYLCSVVIQTSEAFFGQGTRLTVV.

The V gene is TRBV30, the J gene TRBJ1-5; D may be TRBD1 (5 bases). The CDR3 extends over 14 amino acids. Looked up from germline, CDR1 is GTSNPN and CDR2 is SVGIG (reference sequence). V gave up 0 bases and J gave up 6 bases, with 12 bases separating them. The CDR3 DNA reads as TGTGCCTGGAGTGTTGCGGGGACGGGTCAGCCCCAGCATTTT. It encodes CAWSVAGTGQPQHF.

This chain uses TRBV5-1 with TRBJ2-2; D gene uncertain. The CDR3 consists of 15 residues. V was trimmed by 4 bases and J by 0 bases, leaving 10 bases between them. The germline gives CDR1 SGHRS, CDR2 YFSETQ. The CDR3 reads CASSPDIANTGELFF. The CDR3, as DNA: TGCGCCAGCAGCCCCGACATCGCGAACACCGGGGAGCTGTTTTTT.

The rearrangement links TRBV5-1 to TRBJ2-7; D is perhaps TRBD2 (6 bases). V lost 2 bases and J 5 bases, leaving 8 bases between the germline ends. CDR3 size: 12 residues. CDR1 and CDR2 (germline): SGHRS, YFSETQ. The DNA for the CDR3 is TGCGCCAGCAGCTTCTGGGGGGACGAGCAGTACTTC. As protein: CASSFWGDEQYF.

The chain couples TRBV19 to TRBJ2-7; 9 bases match TRBD1. The V and J ends lost 5 bases and 3 bases, in that order; junction bases with no gene match: 8. This CDR3 spans 15 amino acids. Per germline, CDR1 LNHDA and CDR2 SQIVND (reference sequence). The CDR3 DNA reads TGTGCCAGTAGTCCTCGACAGGGGGGGAGCTACGAGCAGTACTTC. The encoded protein is CASSPRQGGSYEQYF. The full variable domain, with the rest looked up from reference TRBV19 and TRBJ2-7, is DGGITQSPKYLFRKEGQNVTLSCEQNLNHDAMYWYRQDPGQGLRLIYYSQIVNDFQKGDIAEGYSVSREKKESFPLTVTSAQKNPTAFYLCASSPRQGGSYEQYFGPGTRLTVT.

This clone was seen only a few times. The chain links TRBV7-9 to TRBJ1-1, with D possibly matching TRBD1 (5 bases). The V end lost 2 bases, the J end lost 10 bases, and 17 bases lay between the germline ends. The CDR3 sequence is 14 residues long. Germline lookup yields CDR1 SEHNR and CDR2 FQNEAQ (reference sequence). CDR3 nucleotides: TGTGCCAGCAGCTTATCTGTCCAGGACACAAGAGCTTTCTTT. This codes for CASSLSVQDTRAFF.

The chain has TRBV5-1 and TRBJ2-5; no clear D. V gave up 4 bases and J gave up 0 bases, with 13 bases separating them. In germline, CDR1 is SGHRS, CDR2 YFSETQ. This CDR3 has 15 residues. CDR3 bases: TGCGCCAGCAGCCCTAGACTGGCCGACCAAGAGACCCAGTACTTC. Protein sequence: CASSPRLADQETQYF.

In this sample, this clone turned up once. The chain carries TRBV5-6 and TRBJ1-5; D uncertain. Germline V lookup: CDR1 SGHDT, CDR2 YYEEEE. The V and J ends lost 4 bases and 0 bases respectively, with 11 bases between them. This CDR3 contains 15 residues. The CDR3, as DNA: TGTGCCAGCAGCGCCGAGAGTTATAGCAATCAGCCCCAGCATTTT. Translated: CASSAESYSNQPQHF.

V is TRBV7-8 and J is TRBJ2-3; 14 bases align to TRBD2. Germline loops: CDR1 SGHVS, CDR2 FQNEAQ. V dropped 5 bases and J dropped 4; count of bases not matched to a gene: 8. The CDR3 sequence is 17 residues long. As DNA, the CDR3 is TGTGCCAGCAGCCCGACTAGCGGGGGGGCCAAGGCAGATACGCAGTATTTT. Amino acids: CASSPTSGGAKADTQYF.

The chain recombines TRBV27 with TRBJ1-1; TRBD1 might be the D (5 bases). Germline V lookup: CDR1 MNHEY, CDR2 SMNVEV (reference sequence). CDR3 length: 14 amino acids. V shed 8 bases and J shed 3 bases, with 16 bases lying between them. CDR3 nucleotide sequence: TGTGCCAGCCGGGGCGTCGGGGAGGACACTGAAGCTTTCTTT. Protein sequence: CASRGVGEDTEAFF.

The chain is built from TRBV4-2 and TRBJ2-4; 7 bases fit TRBD2. Germline V lookup: CDR1 LGHNA, CDR2 YNFKEQ. This CDR3 is built from 18 residues. The J segment lost 10 bases and the V segment lost 1 base, leaving 19 bases of the junction unmatched. The CDR3 reads CASSQVGLAEGLNKIQYF. CDR3 nucleotide sequence: TGTGCCAGCAGCCAAGTGGGTCTAGCGGAGGGCCTCAACAAGATTCAGTACTTC.

The CDR3 DNA sequence: TGCACCAGCAGCCGCGAGTCGAAGTTGTTGTGGACTTACGAGCAGTACTTC. Amino acids: CTSSRESKLLWTYEQYF. The chain recombines TRBV1 with TRBJ2-7; TRBD2, as called in the table, went unchecked against the DNA. TRBV1 has pseudogene status. This CDR3 spans 17 amino acids.

This chain joins TRBV11-1 and TRBJ2-1; 10 bases map to TRBD2. The V gene end was trimmed by 0 bases and the J gene end by 0 bases; junction bases not matched to a gene: 2. The CDR3 runs to 17 residues. Germline loops: CDR1 SGHAT, CDR2 FQDESV (reference sequence). CDR3 coding DNA: TGTGCCAGCAGCTTAGCGGCTAGCGGGAGCTCCTACAATGAGCAGTTCTTC. Translated: CASSLAASGSSYNEQFF.

The chain joins TRBV29-1 to TRBJ1-4; tentatively, D is TRBD1 (6 bases). The CDR3 contains 17 residues. The V end was cut by 1 base, the J end by 6 bases, with 21 bases between. CDR1 SQVTM and CDR2 ANQGSEA come from the germline V gene. CDR3 DNA: TGCAGCGTTGAAGTGGGGGTTGACAGGTGGGGAGATGAAAAACTGTTTTTT. The encoded protein is CSVEVGVDRWGDEKLFF.

This chain links TRBV3-1 (or the pseudogene TRBV3-2) with TRBJ2-7; 8 bases fit TRBD2. The V and J ends lost 3 bases and 2 bases, in that order; junction bases with no gene match: 15. CDR1 and CDR2 (germline): LGHDT, YNNKEL (reference sequence). The CDR3 length is 18 residues. The CDR3: CASSHTHRPGLATYEQYF. The CDR3 DNA sequence: TGTGCCAGCAGCCATACTCATCGCCCCGGACTAGCAACCTACGAGCAGTACTTC.

The CDR3 DNA reads TGTGCCAGCAGCGACCCGGACAGACCAAGCACAGATACGCAGTATTTT. Translating gives CASSDPDRPSTDTQYF. The chain uses TRBV11-3 and TRBJ2-3, with D maybe TRBD1 (6 bases). Trimming removed 5 bases at V and 0 bases at J, with 15 bases between. Looked up from germline, CDR1 is SGHNT and CDR2 is YENEEA. The CDR3 runs 16 residues.

The genes are TRBV12-3 or TRBV12-4 and TRBJ1-1; a possible D gene is TRBD1 (5 bases). The CDR3 is 13 amino acids. Deletions cut 1 base from V and 4 bases from J, with 7 bases between. CDR3: CASSLVGGTEAFF. DNA of the CDR3: TGTGCCAGCAGTTTAGTGGGGGGCACTGAAGCTTTCTTT.

The chain joins TRBV24-1 to TRBJ2-3; maybe TRBD1 (6 bases). Germline CDR1 KGHDR, CDR2 SFDVKD. The CDR3 spans 17 residues. V lost 2 bases and J lost 2, with 16 bases in between. CDR3 DNA: TGTGCCACCAGTGATTCTCTCGGAGACAGGTTCACAGATACGCAGTATTTT. It codes for CATSDSLGDRFTDTQYF.

This clone came up a few times. The chain uses TRBV29-1 and TRBJ2-5; D may be TRBD1 (7 bases). The germline V gene has CDR1 SQVTM and CDR2 ANQGSEA. This CDR3 region has 12 residues. V was trimmed by 6 bases and J by 4 bases, leaving 12 bases between them. The CDR3: CSVYRGGETQYF. The CDR3 region has the DNA TGCAGCGTCTACAGGGGAGGAGAGACCCAGTACTTC.

The chain links TRBV7-8 to TRBJ2-2; D is uncertain. The germline V gene has CDR1 SGHVS and CDR2 FQNEAQ. The CDR3 totals 15 residues. Trimming stripped 5 bases from V and 2 bases from J, with 12 bases between. DNA for the CDR3: TGTGCCAGCAGCGTAATAAGGAGAAACACCGGGGAGCTGTTTTTT. It specifies CASSVIRRNTGELFF.

The chain employs TRBV30 and TRBJ1-3; TRBD1 matches 7 bases. With V trimmed by 4 bases and J by 2 bases, 2 bases remained unmatched. Germline-derived CDR1 and CDR2 are GTSNPN and SVGIG (reference sequence). This CDR3 contains 13 residues. CDR3 residues: CAWTTGPGNTIYF. CDR3 DNA sequence: TGTGCCTGGACGACAGGGCCTGGAAACACCATATATTTT.